This T cell receptor (beta chain) was documented in a study of cytomegalovirus exposure and HLA in healthy donors. Study overall: There were about 85 million unique TCRs (from HLA-typed donors) in an early data release.

Per the germline V gene, CDR1 is SGHNT and CDR2 is YYREEE (reference sequence). V was trimmed by 4 bases and J by 2 bases, leaving 24 bases between them. The CDR3 is made up of 19 amino acids. PCR was performed using 60 Vbeta and 13 Jbeta primers. Produced via immunoSEQ multiplex PCR; TCRdb's table is partial and in-frame only. The sample yields fewer than 250,000 clones, around 79% seen once. The sequence was obtained from a male donor in good health and CMV-seronegative. The V gene is TRBV5-4, the J gene TRBJ1-4, with D possibly TRBD1 on 6 matching bases. Material: PBMCs. CDR3 DNA: TGTGCCAGCAGCGGCTATGGGGGCGTTACCAAGGACACTAATGAAAAACTGTTTTTT. Its translation: CASSGYGGVTKDTNEKLFF. The variable domain in full, completed from reference TRBV5-4 and TRBJ1-4, reads ETGVTQSPTHLIKTRGQQVTLRCSSQSGHNTVSWYQQALGQGPQFIFQYYREEENGRGNFPPRFSGLQFPNYSSELNVNALELDDSALYLCASSGYGGVTKDTNEKLFFGSGTQLSVL.